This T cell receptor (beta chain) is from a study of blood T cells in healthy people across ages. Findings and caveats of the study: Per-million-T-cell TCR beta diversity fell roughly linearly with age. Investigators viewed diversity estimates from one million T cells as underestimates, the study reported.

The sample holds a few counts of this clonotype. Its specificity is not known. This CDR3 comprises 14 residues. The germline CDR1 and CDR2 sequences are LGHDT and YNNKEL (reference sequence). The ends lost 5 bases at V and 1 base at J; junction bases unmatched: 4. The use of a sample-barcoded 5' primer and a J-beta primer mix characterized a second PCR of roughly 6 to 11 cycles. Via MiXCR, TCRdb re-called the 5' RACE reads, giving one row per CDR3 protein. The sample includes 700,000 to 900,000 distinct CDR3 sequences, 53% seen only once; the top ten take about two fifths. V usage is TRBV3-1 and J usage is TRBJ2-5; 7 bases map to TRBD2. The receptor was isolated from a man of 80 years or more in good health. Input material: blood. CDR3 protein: CASSALAAQETQYF. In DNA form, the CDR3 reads TGTGCCAGCAGCGCGCTAGCGGCCCAAGAGACCCAGTACTTC.